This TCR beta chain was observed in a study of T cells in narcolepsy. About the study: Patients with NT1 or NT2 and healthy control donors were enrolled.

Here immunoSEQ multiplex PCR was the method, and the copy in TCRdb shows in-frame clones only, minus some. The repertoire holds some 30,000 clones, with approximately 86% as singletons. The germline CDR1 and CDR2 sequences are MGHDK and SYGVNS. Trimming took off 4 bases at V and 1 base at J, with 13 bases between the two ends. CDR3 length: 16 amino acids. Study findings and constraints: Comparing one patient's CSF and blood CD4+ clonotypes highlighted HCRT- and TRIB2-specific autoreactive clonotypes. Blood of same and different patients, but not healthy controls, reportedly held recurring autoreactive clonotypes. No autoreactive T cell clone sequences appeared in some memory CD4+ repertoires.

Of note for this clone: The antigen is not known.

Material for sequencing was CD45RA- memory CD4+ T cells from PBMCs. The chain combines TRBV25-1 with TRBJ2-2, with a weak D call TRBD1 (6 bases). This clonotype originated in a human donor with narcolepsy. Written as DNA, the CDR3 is TGTGCCAGCAGTGCGCCCGGGACAAAGAACACCGGGGAGCTGTTTTTT. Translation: CASSAPGTKNTGELFF.